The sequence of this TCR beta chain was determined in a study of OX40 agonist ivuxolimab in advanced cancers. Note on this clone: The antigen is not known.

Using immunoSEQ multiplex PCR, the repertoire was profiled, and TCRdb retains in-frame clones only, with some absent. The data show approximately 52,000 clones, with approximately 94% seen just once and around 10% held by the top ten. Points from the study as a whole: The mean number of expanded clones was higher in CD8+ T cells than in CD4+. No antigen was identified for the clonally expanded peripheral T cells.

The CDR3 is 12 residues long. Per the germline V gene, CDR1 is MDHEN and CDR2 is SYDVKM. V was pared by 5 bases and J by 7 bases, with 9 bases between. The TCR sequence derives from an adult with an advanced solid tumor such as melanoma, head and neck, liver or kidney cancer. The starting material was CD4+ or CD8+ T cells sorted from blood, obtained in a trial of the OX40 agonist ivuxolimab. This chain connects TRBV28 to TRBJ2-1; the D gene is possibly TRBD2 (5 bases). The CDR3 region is CASSGLENEQFF. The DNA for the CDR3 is TGTGCCAGCAGTGGACTTGAGAATGAGCAGTTCTTC.